This TCR beta chain is from a study of blood T cell repertoires in COVID-19. The wider study: There were acute and convalescent COVID-19 samples, and they came from the United States, Italy and Spain. From T cells, B-cell-depleted T cells, or PBMCs came the material, which was cDNA or gDNA.

Original data processing: Amplification of reference gene primers provided the estimated nucleated cell counts. Sequencing used immunoSEQ multiplex PCR; TCRdb keeps in-frame clones, though not all of them. V, J and clone size derive from that table, while D and trimming were established from the DNA sequence. The sample yields around 230,000 clones, 80% to 85% seen once. Trimming cost V 4 bases and J 4 bases; bases outside gene matches: 6. The germline V gene has CDR1 LGHNA and CDR2 YSLEER. CDR3 size: 15 residues. The V call is TRBV4-3, the J call TRBJ2-2, with 7 bases aligning to TRBD1. Sequencing was done on a sample of peripheral blood. This TCR derives from a woman aged 55-69 years with active or convalescent COVID-19. CDR3 in amino acids: CASSRGQDGTGELFF. The CDR3 DNA reads TGCGCCAGCAGCCGTGGACAGGATGGCACCGGGGAGCTGTTTTTT.